This passage covers 24 T cell receptor beta chains from one sample sequenced in a study of CD8+CD57+ T cells in acquired aplastic anemia. Profiling of TCR beta VDJ combinations and CDR3 sequences used genomic DNA as template. TCRdb called the reads again in MiXCR, with one record for every CDR3 protein. The data show 150,000 or so distinct CDR3 sequences, around half seen once. Patients selected for sequencing had displayed CD8+CD57+ cell expansion by flow cytometry. The source material was sorted CD4+, CD8+, or CD8+CD57+ T cells (not recorded which) from PBMCs. The origin of the receptors is a human donor with aplastic anemia.

The chain is built from TRBV24-1 and TRBJ2-5; 12 positions match TRBD1. With V trimmed by 3 bases and J by 4 bases, 8 bases remained unmatched. The germline CDR1 and CDR2 sequences are KGHDR and SFDVKD. The length of the CDR3 is 17 residues. CDR3 residues: CATSDPPGQGAVETQYF. The CDR3 DNA follows: TGTGCCACCAGTGATCCACCGGGACAGGGGGCCGTAGAGACCCAGTACTTC.

This clonotype was seen a few times. The rearrangement uses TRBV6-2 or TRBV6-3 and TRBJ1-6; D unclear. This CDR3 comprises 18 residues. CDR1 and CDR2 (germline): MNHEY, SVGEGT. Trimming pared 0 bases from V and 7 bases from J, leaving 19 bases between. The CDR3 here is CASSYSSGMSYENSPLHF. The DNA of the CDR3 is TGTGCCAGCAGTTACTCTTCGGGGATGTCATATGAGAATTCACCCCTCCACTTT.

The chain joins TRBV29-1 to TRBJ2-3, with TRBD2 identical over 9 bases. V lost 4 bases, J lost 3 bases, and 5 bases stayed unmatched. Germline V CDR1 and CDR2: SQVTM, ANQGSEA. The CDR3 loop spans 14 amino acids. The CDR3 sequence is CSVGVSGGTDTQYF. DNA of the CDR3: TGCAGCGTTGGGGTTAGCGGGGGTACAGATACGCAGTATTTT.

The chain joins TRBV7-9 to TRBJ1-2, with D perhaps TRBD1 (5 bases). Germline V gene sequence: CDR1 SEHNR, CDR2 FQNEAQ (reference sequence). Trimming stripped 6 bases from V and 7 bases from J, with 12 bases between. This CDR3 comprises 12 residues. In DNA form, the CDR3 reads TGTGCCAGCAGTCCAGGGCTCGTTGGCTACACCTTC. Protein sequence: CASSPGLVGYTF.

V is TRBV13 and J is TRBJ2-2, with TRBD2 matching 9 bases. V shed 5 bases, J shed 3 bases, and the junction held 7 bases outside the gene matches. The germline gives CDR1 PRHDT, CDR2 FYEKMQ (reference sequence). There are 16 residues in the CDR3. This CDR3 reads CASSPRTSVYTGELFF. The CDR3 nucleotides are TGTGCCAGCAGCCCCCGGACTAGCGTATACACCGGGGAGCTGTTTTTT.

This clonotype was counted many times. The chain recombines TRBV14 with TRBJ2-3; D unclear. Trimming took off 1 base at V and 2 bases at J, with 10 bases between the two ends. There are 15 residues in the CDR3. From germline, CDR1 is SGHDN and CDR2 FVKESK. CDR3 sequence: CASSQAPLPTDTQYF. The CDR3 DNA follows: TGTGCCAGCAGCCAAGCACCATTACCCACAGATACGCAGTATTTT.

The J gene is TRBJ1-1, the V gene TRBV24-1, with D possibly TRBD1 on 5 matching bases. The CDR3 is 12 amino acids. Trimming removed 2 bases at V and 11 bases at J, with 11 bases between. The germline gives CDR1 KGHDR, CDR2 SFDVKD. CDR3 nucleotides: TGTGCCACCAGTGATTCGGACAAACCCGCTTTCTTT. Translation: CATSDSDKPAFF.

The chain combines TRBV12-5 with TRBJ2-4; D remains ambiguous. Germline values: CDR1 LGHNT, CDR2 FRNRAP. V shed 5 bases and J shed 0 bases, with 14 bases lying between them. The CDR3 is 16 residues long. The CDR3 loop reads CASGQDQVGAKNIQYF. The CDR3 coding sequence is TGTGCTAGTGGTCAGGACCAAGTGGGAGCCAAAAACATTCAGTACTTC.

V and J are TRBV12-5 and TRBJ2-1; TRBD1 matches 12 bases. Trimming removed 4 bases from V and 6 bases from J; junction bases left unmatched: 4. This CDR3 has 15 residues. CDR1 LGHNT and CDR2 FRNRAP come from the germline V gene. The DNA of the CDR3 is TGTGCTAGTGGTTCCCGGGACAGGGGGCCCAATGAGCAGTTCTTC. It translates to CASGSRDRGPNEQFF.

The rearrangement links TRBV5-6 to TRBJ1-2; a possible D gene is TRBD1 (6 bases). Germline V gene lookup returns CDR1 SGHDT and CDR2 YYEEEE. Trimming stripped 0 bases from V and 8 bases from J, with 14 bases between. The CDR3 has 14 amino acids. This CDR3 is CASSLAIWQGGYTF. CDR3 sequence (DNA): TGTGCCAGCAGCTTGGCGATCTGGCAGGGGGGCTACACCTTC.

The chain has TRBV2 and TRBJ1-1; perhaps TRBD1 as D (5 bases). The CDR3 is 13 amino acids. Per the germline V gene, CDR1 is SNHLY and CDR2 is FYNNEI. Trimming shortened V by 10 bases and J by 0 bases, and 12 bases separated the two germline ends. CDR3 loop: CANPTELNTEAFF. CDR3 DNA sequence: TGTGCCAACCCGACAGAGCTGAACACTGAAGCTTTCTTT.

In this sample, this clonotype turned up a few times. The genes are TRBV15 and TRBJ2-7, with 7 bases identical to TRBD1. CDR3 size: 15 residues. Germline values: CDR1 LNHNV, CDR2 YYDKDF (reference sequence). V was pared by 0 bases and J by 3 bases, with 5 bases of the junction left unmatched. The CDR3: CATSRDRAGGYEQYF. The CDR3 DNA is TGTGCCACCAGCAGAGATCGGGCAGGGGGCTACGAGCAGTACTTC. The entire variable domain, with the rest obtained from reference TRBV15 and TRBJ2-7, is as follows: DAMVIQNPRYQVTQFGKPVTLSCSQTLNHNVMYWYQQKSSQAPKLLFHYYDKDFNNEADTPDNFQSRRPNTSFCFLDIRSPGLGDTAMYLCATSRDRAGGYEQYFGPGTRLTVT.

This clonotype was detected only a few times. The genes are TRBV24-1 and TRBJ2-7, with D perhaps given as TRBD1 or TRBD2 (5 bases each). Germline assignment: CDR1 KGHDR and CDR2 SFDVKD. CDR3 length: 13 residues. Trimming took 3 bases from V and 2 from J, leaving 7 bases between them. For the CDR3, the DNA is TGTGCCACCAGTGATGGGGGAACCTACGAGCAGTACTTC. Translating gives CATSDGGTYEQYF.

V gene TRBV7-7 combines with J gene TRBJ2-3; 9 nucleotides align to TRBD2. The CDR3 consists of 15 residues. The J segment lost 4 bases and the V segment lost 5 bases, leaving 7 bases of the junction unmatched. Germline-derived CDR1 and CDR2 are SSHAT and FNYEAQ (reference sequence). CDR3 DNA: TGTGCCAGCAGCCCTGGGACTAGCAAGGCAGATACGCAGTATTTT. Translating gives CASSPGTSKADTQYF. The variable domain in full, completed from reference TRBV7-7 and TRBJ2-3, reads GAGVSQSPRYKVTKRGQDVTLRCDPISSHATLYWYQQALGQGPEFLTYFNYEAQPDKSGLPSDRFSAERPEGSISTLTIQRTEQRDSAMYRCASSPGTSKADTQYFGPGTRLTVL.

The chain joins TRBV5-1 to TRBJ2-7, with TRBD2 as a possible D gene (5 bases). Germline CDR1 is SGHRS and CDR2 is YFSETQ. V was cut by 7 bases and J by 2 bases, with 13 bases left in between. This CDR3 region has 13 residues. The CDR3 DNA is TGCGCCAGCGCCCCTGGAGGAACCTACGAGCAGTACTTC. Translated: CASAPGGTYEQYF.

This clonotype was seen ten or more times. The chain carries TRBV6-2 or TRBV6-3 and TRBJ2-7; TRBD1 matches at 7 bases. CDR1 MNHEY and CDR2 SVGEGT come from the germline V gene. The CDR3 extends over 15 amino acids. V shed 0 bases, J shed 3 bases, and the junction held 5 bases outside the gene matches. The CDR3 is CASSYSAGGGYEQYF. CDR3 coding DNA: TGTGCCAGCAGTTACTCAGCAGGGGGTGGCTACGAGCAGTACTTC.

This clonotype was recorded at least ten times. The chain recombines TRBV6-5 with TRBJ2-1; 7 bases align to TRBD1. The germline V gene has CDR1 MNHEY and CDR2 SVGAGI. Trimming removed 4 bases from V and 7 bases from J; junction bases left unmatched: 1. This CDR3 contains 12 residues. CDR3 in DNA: TGTGCCAGCAGTTTCAGGGGGAATGAGCAGTTCTTC. Translation gives CASSFRGNEQFF.

This clonotype was detected many times. J is TRBJ1-1 and V is TRBV19; D remains unclear. The CDR3 length is 15 residues. Germline V gene data show CDR1 as LNHDA and CDR2 as SQIVND (reference sequence). V was trimmed by 3 bases and J by 1 base, leaving 12 bases between them. The DNA for the CDR3 is TGTGCCAGTAGTATCGTTCATTCAGGGAACACTGAAGCTTTCTTT. It is translated as CASSIVHSGNTEAFF.

This clonotype has ten or more counts. The rearrangement uses TRBV13 and TRBJ2-5; 7 positions match TRBD2. This CDR3 comprises 14 residues. J was trimmed by 5 bases and V by 0 bases; bases with no gene match: 3. Germline lookup yields CDR1 PRHDT and CDR2 FYEKMQ (reference sequence). The chain's CDR3 is CASSLGPGGETQYF. Here the CDR3 DNA reads TGTGCCAGCAGCTTAGGCCCCGGGGGGGAGACCCAGTACTTC.

The chain has TRBV20-1 and TRBJ2-7; D is uncertain. This CDR3 is 12 amino acids long. Looked up from germline, CDR1 is DFQATT and CDR2 is SNEGSKA (reference sequence). Trimming took 7 bases from V and 0 from J, leaving 10 bases between them. CDR3 coding DNA: TGCAGTGTTCGAAGTCCCTCCTACGAGCAGTACTTC. This translates into CSVRSPSYEQYF.

At least ten counts were recorded for this clonotype. V gene TRBV3-1 combines with J gene TRBJ2-7; perhaps TRBD2 as D (5 bases). Trimming took off 4 bases at V and 3 bases at J, with 10 bases between the two ends. This CDR3 has 13 residues. In germline, CDR1 is LGHDT, CDR2 YNNKEL (reference sequence). CDR3 nucleotide sequence: TGTGCCAGCAGCCCCGGGGTGTACTACGAGCAGTACTTC. Translation gives CASSPGVYYEQYF.

This clonotype occurred many times. The rearrangement uses TRBV19 and TRBJ2-7; 12 bases align to TRBD2. This CDR3 has 15 amino acids. Germline V gene lookup returns CDR1 LNHDA and CDR2 SQIVND (reference sequence). V trimming: 6 bases; J trimming: 3 bases; junction bases outside the gene matches: 6. The CDR3 DNA reads TGTGCCAGTAGCCAACTAGCGGGAGGCATCTACGAGCAGTACTTC. Translation: CASSQLAGGIYEQYF.

J is TRBJ1-5 and V is TRBV19, with D possibly being TRBD1 (5 bases). The CDR3 contains 13 residues. Trimming left V 9 bases short and J 7 bases short, with 16 bases between. Germline CDR1 LNHDA, CDR2 SQIVND (reference sequence). The CDR3 loop reads CASSRAGGQPQHF. Written as DNA, the CDR3 is TGTGCCAGCTCCAGGGCGGGTGGACAGCCCCAGCATTTT.

This clonotype was seen repeatedly, ten times or more. The chain joins TRBV29-1 to TRBJ2-7; D is unclear. The V and J ends lost 4 bases and 3 bases respectively, with 10 bases between them. This CDR3 region has 12 residues. From germline, CDR1 is SQVTM and CDR2 ANQGSEA. CDR3 residues: CSVGETLYEQYF. The DNA of the CDR3 is TGCAGCGTTGGCGAGACCCTCTACGAGCAGTACTTC.